Listed below are T cell receptor beta chains from one sample, sequenced in a study of blood T cell repertoires in COVID-19. Using immunoSEQ multiplex PCR, the repertoire was profiled, and TCRdb retains in-frame clones only, with some absent. The data contain around 170,000 clones, roughly 90% of them singletons. The sequenced material came from peripheral blood. The receptors were sampled from a man between 60 and 75 years old with acute or convalescent COVID-19. CDR3s include the opening cysteine and the closing phenylalanine or tryptophan. Fields, in order: clone size, J gene, V gene, D gene, CDR3 protein, CDR3 DNA. A D gene is named only where the DNA matches it firmly. Not every row has a clone size; where given, it reads once, few, many or a size class.

once,TRBJ2-7,TRBV7-2,TRBD2,CASSLTSGSYEQYF,TGTGCCAGCAGCCTGACTAGCGGGTCCTACGAGCAGTACTTC
-,TRBJ1-1,TRBV29-1,-,CSVSQGGTEAFF,TGCAGCGTTTCTCAGGGAGGGACTGAAGCTTTCTTT
-,TRBJ2-3,TRBV12-5,-,CASGLVLGPSNPDTQYF,TGTGCTAGTGGTTTGGTACTAGGCCCCAGTAACCCGGATACGCAGTATTTT
-,TRBJ1-2,TRBV6-5,-,CASSKQANINYGYTF,TGTGCCAGCAGCAAGCAGGCAAACATTAACTATGGCTACACCTTC
-,TRBJ1-2,TRBV24-1,-,CATSDLRGYTF,TGTGCCACCAGTGATTTGCGGGGCTACACCTTC
-,TRBJ1-1,TRBV7-8,TRBD1,CASSGSGTGLAFF,TGTGCCAGCAGCGGCAGTGGGACAGGGCTCGCTTTCTTT
-,TRBJ2-3,TRBV10-1,TRBD1,CASSRDRGSDTQYF,TGCGCCAGCAGTCGGGACAGGGGGTCAGATACGCAGTATTTT
-,TRBJ1-4,TRBV4-1,-,CASSPNPGGFEKLFF,TGCGCCAGCAGCCCAAACCCGGGGGGCTTTGAAAAACTGTTTTTT
-,TRBJ1-5,TRBV18,-,CASSPDTVDQPQHF,TGTGCCAGCTCACCAGACACAGTTGATCAGCCCCAGCATTTT
-,TRBJ2-1,TRBV3-1/TRBV3-2,TRBD1,CAIPPGTGPLHEQFF,TGTGCCATTCCGCCGGGGACAGGTCCCCTCCATGAGCAGTTCTTC
-,TRBJ2-3,TRBV24-1,TRBD2,CATAGTWGLAWDTQYF,TGTGCCACCGCCGGGACTTGGGGACTAGCGTGGGATACGCAGTATTTT
-,TRBJ1-1,TRBV14,-,CASSQDFRGRAFF,TGTGCCAGCAGCCAAGATTTCCGGGGGAGGGCTTTCTTT
-,TRBJ1-3,TRBV6-6,-,CASSYPPGTGNTIYF,TGTGCCAGCAGTTACCCCCCAGGGACTGGAAACACCATATATTTT
-,TRBJ1-2,TRBV2,TRBD1,CASSRDREGRGYTF,TGTGCCAGCAGTAGGGACAGGGAGGGACGTGGCTACACCTTC
-,TRBJ1-1,TRBV6-5,-,CASSYSTGMNTEAFF,TGTGCCAGCAGTTACTCGACGGGAATGAACACTGAAGCTTTCTTT
-,TRBJ2-1,TRBV7-9,TRBD2,CASSLDGGAFNEQFF,TGTGCCAGCAGCTTAGACGGGGGGGCCTTCAATGAGCAGTTCTTC
-,TRBJ2-6,TRBV11-3,TRBD2,CASSPRTSGRVSSGANVLTF,TGTGCCAGCAGCCCCCGGACTAGCGGGAGGGTAAGCTCTGGGGCCAACGTCCTGACTTTC
-,TRBJ1-6,TRBV27,-,CASREVGLGRNSPLHF,TGTGCCAGCAGGGAAGTGGGGCTTGGCCGAAATTCACCCCTCCACTTT
-,TRBJ1-2,TRBV6-6,-,CASSFRVESGYTF,TGTGCCAGCAGTTTCAGGGTAGAAAGTGGCTACACCTTC
-,TRBJ1-2,TRBV2,-,CASSGEGYGYTF,TGTGCCAGCAGTGGGGAGGGGTATGGCTACACCTTC
-,TRBJ2-3,TRBV6-6,-,CASSYSRLSDTQYF,TGTGCCAGCAGTTACTCGAGACTCTCAGATACGCAGTATTTT
once,TRBJ2-3,TRBV5-6,-,CASSLVRFSTDTQYF,TGTGCCAGCAGCTTGGTTAGATTTAGCACAGATACGCAGTATTTT
-,TRBJ2-5,TRBV24-1,-,CATSSQGQETQYF,TGTGCCACTTCCTCGCAGGGTCAAGAGACCCAGTACTTC
-,TRBJ2-1,TRBV6-5,TRBD1,CASSYSTGFEQFF,TGTGCCAGCAGTTACTCGACAGGGTTTGAGCAGTTCTTC
-,TRBJ1-4,TRBV19,-,CASNPQGYNEKLFF,TGTGCCAGTAACCCTCAGGGGTATAATGAAAAACTGTTTTTT
-,TRBJ1-1,TRBV19,-,CASIPGNTEAFF,TGTGCCAGTATCCCAGGGAACACTGAAGCTTTCTTT
once,TRBJ2-5,TRBV4-2,TRBD2,CASSQDKTSGGRETQYF,TGTGCCAGCAGCCAAGATAAAACTAGCGGGGGAAGAGAGACCCAGTACTTC
few,TRBJ2-5,TRBV3-1/TRBV3-2,TRBD2,CASSQRLAGGYQETQYF,TGTGCCAGCAGCCAACGACTAGCGGGGGGGTACCAAGAGACCCAGTACTTC
-,TRBJ1-4,TRBV19,TRBD1,CASSIVRDRNEKLFF,TGTGCCAGTAGTATAGTACGGGACAGGAATGAAAAACTGTTTTTT
-,TRBJ1-1,TRBV7-9,-,CASSPREGNTEAFF,TGTGCCAGCAGCCCCCGGGAGGGAAACACTGAAGCTTTCTTT
once,TRBJ1-4,TRBV14,TRBD1,CASSRQGKGEKLFF,TGTGCCAGCAGCCGACAGGGGAAAGGGGAAAAACTGTTTTTT
-,TRBJ1-1,TRBV29-1,TRBD1,CSGWTGGIGTEAFF,TGCAGCGGGTGGACAGGGGGCATCGGAACGGAAGCTTTCTTT
-,TRBJ2-3,TRBV11-2,-,CASSSTGRGYTDTQYF,TGTGCCAGCAGCTCAACGGGCAGGGGATACACAGATACGCAGTATTTT
-,TRBJ2-7,TRBV6-6,-,CASSPTDYEQYF,TGTGCCAGCAGCCCGACAGACTACGAGCAGTACTTC
-,TRBJ1-2,TRBV19,-,CASSIGDYYGYTF,TGTGCCAGTAGTATAGGGGACTACTATGGCTACACCTTC
-,TRBJ1-4,TRBV19,-,CASRDIANEKLFF,TGTGCCAGTCGCGACATTGCTAATGAAAAACTGTTTTTT
-,TRBJ1-1,TRBV10-3,-,CAISESGSLNTEAFF,TGTGCCATCAGTGAGTCGGGCAGTTTGAACACTGAAGCTTTCTTT
-,TRBJ2-7,TRBV29-1,-,CSAGEEFAYEQYF,TGCAGCGCCGGGGAGGAATTTGCCTACGAGCAGTACTTC
-,TRBJ2-7,TRBV5-4,-,CASSSVSYEQYF,TGTGCCAGCAGCTCGGTGTCCTACGAGCAGTACTTC
-,TRBJ1-2,TRBV30,TRBD1,CAWDKARTGPNAKTF,TGTGCCTGGGATAAGGCTCGGACAGGGCCAAATGCTAAGACCTTC
-,TRBJ2-3,TRBV30,TRBD1,CAWSWTGGTDTQYF,TGTGCCTGGAGTTGGACAGGGGGCACAGATACGCAGTATTTT
-,TRBJ1-1,TRBV5-1,TRBD1,CASSAGTGFGDTEAFF,TGCGCCAGCAGCGCCGGGACAGGGTTTGGGGACACTGAAGCTTTCTTT
-,TRBJ2-2,TRBV12-5,-,CASGLVLLITGVAGKDTGELFF,TGTGCTAGTGGTTTGGTACTGCTCATAACAGGGGTAGCGGGGAAGGACACCGGGGAGCTGTTTTTT
-,TRBJ2-7,TRBV9,TRBD2,CASSVGGSGSFYEQYF,TGTGCCAGCAGCGTAGGGGGTAGCGGGAGTTTCTACGAGCAGTACTTC
-,TRBJ1-2,TRBV2,-,CASSEQTQGGYTF,TGTGCCAGCAGTGAACAGACACAGGGTGGCTACACCTTC
-,TRBJ1-6,TRBV10-3,TRBD1,CAIRRQGAADSPLHF,TGTGCCATCAGAAGACAGGGGGCAGCGGATTCACCCCTCCACTTT
-,TRBJ1-6,TRBV7-8,TRBD1,CASSLDRGGSPLHF,TGTGCCAGCAGCCTCGACAGGGGGGGTTCACCCCTCCACTTT
-,TRBJ2-2,TRBV7-9,-,CASSYRDDNTGELFF,TGTGCCAGCAGCTACAGGGATGATAACACCGGGGAGCTGTTTTTT
-,TRBJ1-2,TRBV2,TRBD1,CASRDREGGYTF,TGTGCCAGCAGGGACAGGGAGGGTGGCTACACCTTC
-,TRBJ1-1,TRBV3-1/TRBV3-2,TRBD1,CASSLRQGQAFF,TGTGCCAGCAGCCTTAGACAGGGACAAGCTTTCTTT
-,TRBJ1-5,TRBV11-2,-,CASSFGRGNQPQHF,TGTGCCAGCAGCTTCGGCAGGGGAAACCAGCCCCAGCATTTT
-,TRBJ2-1,TRBV3-1/TRBV3-2,TRBD1,CASSPDRVTSNEQFF,TGTGCCAGCAGCCCCGACAGGGTAACGTCCAATGAGCAGTTCTTC
-,TRBJ2-7,TRBV9,-,CASSVLFSGEQYF,TGTGCCAGCAGCGTCCTATTTTCAGGCGAGCAGTACTTC
-,TRBJ2-7,TRBV5-4,TRBD2,CASSSTSGLYEQYF,TGTGCCAGCAGCTCGACTAGCGGGCTCTACGAGCAGTACTTC
-,TRBJ1-3,TRBV6-6,-,CASSYYLSSGNTIYF,TGTGCCAGCAGTTACTATCTGTCCTCTGGAAACACCATATATTTT
-,TRBJ1-4,TRBV6-1,-,CASSEMTAATNEKLFF,TGTGCCAGCAGTGAAATGACAGCCGCAACTAATGAAAAACTGTTTTTT
-,TRBJ1-1,TRBV4-2,-,CASSQDAKTFF,TGTGCCAGCAGCCAAGATGCGAAAACTTTCTTT
once,TRBJ2-3,TRBV9,TRBD2,CASSPNQREFTDTQYF,TGTGCCAGCAGCCCCAATCAGCGGGAGTTCACAGATACGCAGTATTTT
-,TRBJ1-2,TRBV5-6,TRBD1,CASSPGTGVGYTF,TGTGCCAGCAGTCCCGGGACAGGGGTTGGCTACACCTTC